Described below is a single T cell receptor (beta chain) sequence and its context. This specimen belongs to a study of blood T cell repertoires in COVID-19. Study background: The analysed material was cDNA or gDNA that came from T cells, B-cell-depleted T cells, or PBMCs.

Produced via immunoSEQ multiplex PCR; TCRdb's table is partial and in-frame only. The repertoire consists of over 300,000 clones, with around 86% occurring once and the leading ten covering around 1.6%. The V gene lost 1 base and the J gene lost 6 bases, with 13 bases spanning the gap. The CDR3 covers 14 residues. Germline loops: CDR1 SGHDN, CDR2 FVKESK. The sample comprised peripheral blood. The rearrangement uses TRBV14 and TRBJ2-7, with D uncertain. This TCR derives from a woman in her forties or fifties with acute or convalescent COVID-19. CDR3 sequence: CASSQVAVTAEQYF. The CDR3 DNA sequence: TGTGCCAGCAGCCAAGTAGCCGTCACGGCCGAGCAGTACTTC.